This T cell receptor beta chain was captured by sequencing in a study of human T cells and chemical hapten exposure. Overall study: Per-sample TCR yield variation was attributed mainly to small pooled library volume differences.

CDR3 length: 15 amino acids. V dropped 8 bases and J dropped 4 bases, with 20 bases sitting between them. Study-level results: Expanded TCRs made up significantly more big CDR3 similarity clusters than controls did.

Concerning this clonotype: Its cognate antigen is unknown.

TCRdb re-derived calls from the RACE reads in MiXCR, one entry per CDR3 protein. The table has around 360,000 distinct CDR3 sequences, about 6% seen once. As to time point: patch test 2, 6 weeks after DPC sensitization. Treatment denoted: therapeutic diphenylcyclopropenone sensitization with weekly scalp DPC. Source: whole blood, taken in connection with sensitization to the hapten diphenylcyclopropenone (DPC). This receptor was taken from a woman in her late teens or twenties with alopecia areata. Some clones in this sample may be carry-over from other donors' samples. The chain combines TRBV12-3 or TRBV12-4 with TRBJ1-2, with D hard to call. The CDR3 protein is CASGEGLPDPYGYTF. CDR3 DNA: TGTGCCAGCGGTGAGGGCCTTCCCGACCCCTATGGCTACACCTTC.